This paragraph reports one TCR beta chain. Its antigen is as yet unknown. The sample comes from a study of OX40 agonist ivuxolimab in advanced cancers. Study-wide findings and caveats: The study found that CD8+ T cells averaged more expanded clones than CD4+. Part of the nonresponder group also had normalized T-cell clonal expansion that was low.

Patients were ineligible given autoimmune disease history or systemic immunosuppression. Blood sampling took place at baseline, cycle 4 day 1, and cycle 7 day 1. CDR1 LGHNA and CDR2 YNFKEQ come from the germline V gene. Trimming cost V 4 bases and J 6 bases, with 17 bases left between them. This CDR3 is 15 amino acids long. Assay: immunoSEQ multiplex PCR; the TCRdb copy retains only in-frame clones and omits some. Of more than 45,000 clones in the sample, around 87% were seen once. Here the sequenced sample was CD4+ or CD8+ T cells sorted from blood, taken in a trial of the OX40 agonist ivuxolimab. The TCR was taken from an adult with an advanced solid tumor such as melanoma, head and neck, liver or kidney cancer. The gene calls are TRBV4-2 and TRBJ2-3; D may be TRBD2 (6 bases). The CDR3 sequence: CASSPLEGRSDTQYF. The CDR3 region has the DNA TGTGCCAGCAGCCCGCTGGAGGGTAGGTCGGATACGCAGTATTTT.